Detailed here is one TCR beta chain. The use of a sample-barcoded 5' primer and a J-beta primer mix characterized a second PCR of roughly 7 to 11 cycles. Each CDR3 protein gets one entry after TCRdb re-called the 5' RACE reads with MiXCR. The sample lists under 2,000,000 distinct CDR3 sequences; around half were seen once. This record belongs to a study of blood T cells in healthy people across ages. J was trimmed by 7 bases and V by 5 bases; bases with no gene match: 12. The CDR3 has 15 amino acids. The source is a woman in her thirties or forties in good health. The J gene is TRBJ1-2, the V gene TRBV12-3 or TRBV12-4; 8 nucleotides line up with TRBD1. Sequenced: blood. The CDR3 loop is CASSPLAGGATGYTF. The CDR3 DNA reads as TGTGCCAGCAGTCCTTTAGCAGGGGGCGCAACTGGCTACACCTTC.